A single sample is the source of the 6 T cell receptor beta chains below, sequenced in a study of spatial heterogeneity in lung cancer (dated by TCRdb to about 2019). Study-level results and caveats: The number of expanded intratumoral alpha and beta TCRs correlated with the tumor nonsynonymous mutation count.

To prepare the library, 5' RACE was applied. The sample was run on a NextSeq 500. TCRdb cleaned the public reads at Q25 with fastp, built clones with MiXCR and kept in-frame beta chains. Each record represents a unique CDR3 protein, reported with the most common genes and DNA among its rows. This sample's table contains fewer than 40 distinct CDR3 sequences. No antigens are known for them. Read against the paper, the sample's time point label means: sample taken at primary tumor resection. The material sequenced was lung tumor tissue, taken at surgery. These receptors all come from a male donor with early-stage non-small cell lung cancer.

This clonotype was seen a few times. This beta chain turned up in a library designed for alpha chains; as an off-target read, its abundance says little. The chain recombines TRBV7-9 with TRBJ2-1; D might be TRBD1 (5 bases). CDR3 length: 16 residues. Trimming pared 1 base from V and 3 bases from J, leaving 13 bases between. In germline, CDR1 is SEHNR, CDR2 FQNEAQ (reference sequence). The CDR3 protein is CASSLDSREFYNEQFF. The CDR3 DNA is TGTGCCAGCAGCTTAGATTCCAGGGAATTCTACAATGAGCAGTTCTTC. The full variable domain, its missing parts supplied by reference TRBV7-9 and TRBJ2-1, is DTGVSQNPRHKITKRGQNVTFRCDPISEHNRLYWYRQTLGQGPEFLTYFQNEAQLEKSRLLSDRFSAERPKGSFSTLEIQRTEQGDSAMYLCASSLDSREFYNEQFFGPGTRLTVL.

As to this clonotype: Found in a library prepared for alpha chains, this beta chain is an off-target read, and its abundance has little meaning. The J gene is TRBJ2-5, the V gene TRBV11-2; 8 bases agree with TRBD2. Germline lookup yields CDR1 SGHAT and CDR2 FQNNGV. Losses at the gene ends were 3 bases for V and 4 bases for J; bases not matched to a gene: 7. The CDR3 is 15 amino acids. In DNA form, the CDR3 reads TGTGCCAGCAGCTTTACGGGGGGGCCGGGAGAGACCCAGTACTTC. Its translation is CASSFTGGPGETQYF.

In this sample, this clonotype turned up a few times. This beta chain appears as a stray read in a library generated for alpha chains; its size is not informative. The chain recombines TRBV21-1 with TRBJ1-5; TRBD1 is taken as the D call from the table, unchecked against the DNA. TRBV21-1 is shown as a pseudogene. This CDR3 spans 17 amino acids. The CDR3 region has the DNA TGTGCCAGCAGCAAAGCCTTCGCCCCCTGTGGCAATCAGCCCCAGCATTTT. It codes for CASSKAFAPCGNQPQHF.

As regards this clonotype: This beta chain represents an off-target read in a library built for alpha chains; its size is of limited meaning. The chain is built from TRBV7-8 and TRBJ1-3; D is undetermined. Germline lookup yields CDR1 SGHVS and CDR2 FQNEAQ. V dropped 6 bases and J dropped 0 bases, with 15 bases sitting between them. The CDR3 runs to 16 residues. The CDR3 DNA is TGTGCCAGCAGTTACGGGGTGGACCACTCTGGAAACACCATATATTTT. Protein: CASSYGVDHSGNTIYF.

This clonotype showed up just a few times. A read error may produce the germline difference seen at one junction end. This beta chain slipped into a library made for alpha chains as a stray read, so its size is not meaningful. The rearrangement joins TRBV7-7 to TRBJ2-1; 10 bases match TRBD1. CDR3 length: 15 amino acids. Germline CDR1 is SSHAT and CDR2 is FNYEAQ (reference sequence). The CDR3 is CASSLGQGVYNEQFF. CDR3 DNA: TGTGCTAGCAGCTTAGGACAGGGGGTCTACAATGAGCAGTTCTTC.

There are a few counts of this clonotype. As an off-target read in a library built for alpha chains, this beta chain has a frequency of little significance. This CDR3 is CASSSPGPTNYGYTF. CDR3 in DNA: TGTGCCAGCAGCTCTCCGGGACCTACTAACTATGGCTACACCTTC. V and J are TRBV7-9 and TRBJ1-2; D perhaps matches TRBD1 (5 bases). The CDR3 has 15 residues. The V gene lost 4 bases and the J gene lost 0 bases, with 12 bases spanning the gap. Germline assignment: CDR1 SEHNR and CDR2 FQNEAQ (reference sequence).